This T cell receptor beta chain was documented in a study of PD-L1 blockade in urothelial cancer. Looked up from germline, CDR1 is SGHNT and CDR2 is YYREEE (reference sequence). The CDR3 contains 12 residues. The trim removed 2 bases at V and 5 bases at J, leaving 1 base unmatched. The protocol was immunoSEQ multiplex PCR, while the TCRdb copy is restricted to in-frame clones and leaves out a portion. The sample has about 45,000 clones; 70% to 90% are singletons. The sequences come from PBMCs, collected around atezolizumab (anti-PD-L1) treatment. This sequence was found in a man aged 80 or over with urothelial cancer. This chain links TRBV5-4 with TRBJ2-7; 7 positions agree with TRBD1. CDR3 residues: CASSFDRDEQYF. For the CDR3, the DNA is TGTGCCAGCAGCTTCGACAGGGACGAGCAGTACTTC.